A selection of T cell receptor beta chains follows, all from one sample in a study of PD-1 blockade in classical Hodgkin lymphoma. TCRdb's copy holds only in-frame clones and misses some; the assay was immunoSEQ multiplex PCR. In the table there are several thousand clones, approximately 86% of which are singletons. The sample was peripheral blood mononuclear cells (PBMCs), taken before the fourth cycle of nivolumab. The receptor set was obtained from a human donor with classical Hodgkin lymphoma. The conserved cysteine and the conserved F or W are not part of the CDR3 here.

V gene,J gene,CDR3 protein
TRBV5-6,TRBJ1-2,ASSLGGRGLNYGYT
TRBV10-2,TRBJ1-4,ASSPPGLGKLF
TRBV2,TRBJ1-5,ASSDGLNQPQH
TRBV5-1,TRBJ1-1,ASSPNRENTEAF
TRBV2,TRBJ2-1,ASPSEGSGAKSSYNEQF
TRBV2,TRBJ1-2,ASSEEGGVSNYGYT
TRBV5-1,TRBJ1-1,ASRESQGLGTEAF
TRBV9,TRBJ1-2,ASSVGGGPDYGYT
TRBV30,TRBJ2-3,AWSIRSDTQY
TRBV10-1,TRBJ2-2,ASNRKDTGELF
TRBV7-1,TRBJ2-3,ASSLASGTTDTQY
TRBV11-2,TRBJ1-2,ASSYGQGSYGYT
TRBV5-1,TRBJ2-5,ASSLGGRETQY
TRBV6-5,TRBJ1-1,ASSHTRRYGTEAF
TRBV5-1,TRBJ2-1,ASSYNGLAGVYNEQF
TRBV5-6,TRBJ2-3,ASSLEDTQY
TRBV7-9,TRBJ1-2,ASSHLVRDNDGYT
TRBV10-1,TRBJ2-4,ASSEGGGRGGIQY
TRBV11-2,TRBJ1-4,ASSLRPWANEKLF
TRBV13,TRBJ1-6,ASSLALSYNSPLH
TRBV6-1,TRBJ1-5,ASSEGWGSTNQPQH
TRBV6-6,TRBJ1-3,ASSYTNGNTIY
TRBV29-1,TRBJ1-1,SVLLTGKDTEAF
TRBV5-1,TRBJ1-1,ASSPGHLNTEAF
TRBV7-9,TRBJ1-2,ATSRWQGDVDYGYT